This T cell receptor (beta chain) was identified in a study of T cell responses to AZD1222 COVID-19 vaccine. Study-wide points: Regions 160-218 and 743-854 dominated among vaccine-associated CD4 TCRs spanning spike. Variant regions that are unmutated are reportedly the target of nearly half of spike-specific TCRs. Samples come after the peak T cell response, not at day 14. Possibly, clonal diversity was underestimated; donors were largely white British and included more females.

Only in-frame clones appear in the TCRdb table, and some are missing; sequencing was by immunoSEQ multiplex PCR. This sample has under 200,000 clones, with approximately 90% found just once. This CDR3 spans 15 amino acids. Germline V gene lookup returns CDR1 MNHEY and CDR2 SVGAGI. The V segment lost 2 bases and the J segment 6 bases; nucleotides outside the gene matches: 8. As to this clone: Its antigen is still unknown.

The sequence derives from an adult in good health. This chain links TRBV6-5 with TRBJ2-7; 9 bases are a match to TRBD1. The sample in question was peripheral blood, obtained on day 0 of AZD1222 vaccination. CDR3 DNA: TGTGCCAGCAGTTACACCCGGGACAGGGTAGGCGAGCAGTACTTC. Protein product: CASSYTRDRVGEQYF.